The entry that follows covers one TCR beta chain sequence. Antigen specificity is unknown. There are 15 residues in the CDR3. J gave up 3 bases and V 3 bases, and 6 bases lay outside the gene matches. The germline gives CDR1 SGHNT, CDR2 YYREEE (reference sequence). The record originates from a study of cytomegalovirus exposure and HLA in healthy donors. Study-level background: An earlier analysis found some 100 million unique TCR beta sequences from around 180 million T cells. Whole-study results and caveats: Among TCR sequences, most were rare, though some public TCRs appeared in many donors. A later analysis found TCR association rates differed by HLA locus, highest for DRB1 and lowest for HLA-C.

Primers: 60 Vbeta forward and 13 Jbeta reverse. Libraries were prepared by immunoSEQ multiplex PCR; TCRdb keeps only in-frame clonotypes and omits some of them. This sample has roughly 170,000 clones, with around 80% found just once. The donors gave bone marrow, and they were healthy. This chain links TRBV5-4 with TRBJ2-1; 7 bases map to TRBD2. Sequenced sample: PBMCs. The clonotype comes from a woman aged 50 to 60 in good health and CMV-seropositive. The CDR3: CASSYPSGYYNEQFF. In nucleotides, the CDR3 is TGTGCCAGCAGCTATCCTAGCGGTTACTACAATGAGCAGTTCTTC.